The rows below give T cell receptor beta chains drawn from one sample of a study of T cell responses to AZD1222 COVID-19 vaccine. TCRdb's table, derived via immunoSEQ multiplex PCR, lists solely in-frame clones and lacks some. Found here are some 40,000 clones, roughly 75% of them singletons; the top ten hold about a fifth. Sequencing was performed on peripheral blood, taken 28 days after the second dose of the MenACWY control vaccine. These TCRs come from an adult who received the MenACWY meningococcal vaccine as a control. The CDR3 runs from the conserved cysteine through the conserved F or W. D genes are given only for firm matches. The listing skips clone size in some rows; elsewhere it reads once, few, many or a size class.

>-|TRBJ1-1|-|TRBV2
TGTGCCAGGGGGGCGGGGAGCACTGAAGCTTTCTTT
CARGAGSTEAFF
>TRBD2|TRBJ2-3|-|TRBV5-8
TGTGCCAGCAGCTTGAGCGGGGGGCCTTCAGATACGCAGTATTTT
CASSLSGGPSDTQYF
>TRBD2|TRBJ2-5|-|TRBV9
TGTGCCAGCAGCGTAGGCAGGACTAGCGGGGACGAGACCCAGTACTTC
CASSVGRTSGDETQYF
>-|TRBJ2-3|few|TRBV6-1
TGTGCCAGCAGTGATGTGGGACACCTTCTCACAGATACGCAGTATTTT
CASSDVGHLLTDTQYF
>-|TRBJ2-5|-|TRBV10-2
TGCGCCAGCGGTGAGACCCAGTACTTC
CASGETQYF
>-|TRBJ1-2|-|TRBV6-5
TGTGCCAGCAGTTACCTGAGGGCCAGGGATGGCTACACCTTC
CASSYLRARDGYTF
>TRBD1|TRBJ1-1|-|TRBV7-9
TGTGCCAGCAGCTTAGCTGGACAGGGTGAAGCTTTCTTT
CASSLAGQGEAFF
>-|TRBJ1-1|-|TRBV19
TGTGCCAGTAGTACAAGTGGACTTCCTCTCGGGGATTTCTTT
CASSTSGLPLGDFF
>-|TRBJ1-1|-|TRBV19
TGTGCCAGTAGTATAGCTACTCCGAACACTGAAGCTTTCTTT
CASSIATPNTEAFF
>TRBD1|TRBJ1-1|few|TRBV27
TGTGCCAGCAGTTTGGGACAGGGGGGTACTGAAGCTTTCTTT
CASSLGQGGTEAFF
>-|TRBJ1-1|-|TRBV30
TGTGCCTGGAGTACCCGTGGGGGGGCGAACACTGAAGCTTTCTTT
CAWSTRGGANTEAFF
>-|TRBJ2-7|-|TRBV5-4
TGTGCCAGCAGCCTCGGGGCGGGCGGGAACCAGGGGCACGAGCAGTACTTC
CASSLGAGGNQGHEQYF
>-|TRBJ2-3|once|TRBV18
TGTGCCAGCTCACCAAAAACTAACTTAATAGATACGCAGTATTTT
CASSPKTNLIDTQYF
>TRBD1|TRBJ2-7|-|TRBV18
TGTGCCAGCTCACCCCTGGGGACAGGGGAATCTAACGAGCAGTACTTC
CASSPLGTGESNEQYF
>-|TRBJ1-2|-|TRBV10-2
TGCGCCAGCAGTGAACCGACGGGGAGGGCTAACTATGGCTACACCTTC
CASSEPTGRANYGYTF
>-|TRBJ1-5|-|TRBV3-1/TRBV3-2
TGTGCCAGCAGCCAACAGACAGGTAACAATCAGCCCCAGCATTTT
CASSQQTGNNQPQHF
>-|TRBJ1-1|-|TRBV30
TGTGCCTGGAGTCAAAGCACTGAAGCTTTCTTT
CAWSQSTEAFF
>-|TRBJ2-2|few|TRBV5-4
TGTGCCAGCAGCTCCGCGGTCGGGTGGAACACCGGGGAGCTGTTTTTT
CASSSAVGWNTGELFF
>TRBD1|TRBJ2-1|few|TRBV28
TGTGCCAGCCGGGGACAGGGGGCGCATCATCTGTTCTTC
CASRGQGAHHLFF
>-|TRBJ1-2|-|TRBV19
TGTGCCAGTAGCGGCCTGGGGGGGATTAGCTATGGCTACACCTTC
CASSGLGGISYGYTF
>-|TRBJ1-1|-|TRBV27
TGTGCCAGCGGAGTTCAGGGGAACACTGAAGCTTTCTTT
CASGVQGNTEAFF
>-|TRBJ1-1|-|TRBV18
TGTGCCAGCGGGGAAGCGAACACTGAAGCTTTCTTT
CASGEANTEAFF
>-|TRBJ2-2|-|TRBV10-2
TGCGCCAGCAATCTAGCAGGCGGGGAGCTGTTTTTT
CASNLAGGELFF
>TRBD2|TRBJ2-7|-|TRBV7-6
TGTGCCAGCAGCCCCTGGGGGGGAGGTGCATACGAGCAGTACTTC
CASSPWGGGAYEQYF
>-|TRBJ1-6|-|TRBV6-5
TGTGCCAGCAGTTACGCTTATTCACCCCTCCACTTT
CASSYAYSPLHF
>-|TRBJ1-4|-|TRBV11-2
TGTGCCAGCAGCTTAGGCAGGGGAGGGGATGAAAAACTGTTTTTT
CASSLGRGGDEKLFF
>TRBD2|TRBJ2-5|-|TRBV7-8
TGTGCCAGCAGCCTAAAAGGGACTAGCGGGGGGGCGCGGGAGACCCAGTACTTC
CASSLKGTSGGARETQYF
>TRBD1|TRBJ2-5|-|TRBV2
TGTGCCGGAAAGACAGGGTTTCGAGAGACCCAGTACTTC
CAGKTGFRETQYF
>-|TRBJ2-4|-|TRBV28
TGTGCCAGCACCCCCTCAGGAATAAAAAACATTCAGTACTTC
CASTPSGIKNIQYF
>-|TRBJ1-2|-|TRBV5-4
TGTGCCAGTAAGGGCAGCACTAACTATGGCTACACCTTC
CASKGSTNYGYTF
>-|TRBJ2-6|-|TRBV19
TGTGCCACCTCGCAGGGATCCAGCTCTGGGGCCAACGTCCTGACTTTC
CATSQGSSSGANVLTF
>-|TRBJ1-2|-|TRBV11-2
TGTGCCAGCAGCTTAGACGGGGTTAACTATGGCTACACCTTC
CASSLDGVNYGYTF
>-|TRBJ1-2|-|TRBV30
TGTGCCTGGAGGGAGACGGGACCGACTGGCTACACCTTC
CAWRETGPTGYTF
>-|TRBJ1-1|medium-sized|TRBV6-1
TGTGCCAGCAGTGAAACAGGGTACAGCACTGAAGCTTTCTTT
CASSETGYSTEAFF
>-|TRBJ2-2|-|TRBV12-3/TRBV12-4
TGTGCCAGCAGTAACACCGGGGAGCTGTTTTTT
CASSNTGELFF
>-|TRBJ1-2|-|TRBV5-5
TGTGCCAGCAGCTTGACCCAAGCTAACTATGGCTACACCTTC
CASSLTQANYGYTF
>-|TRBJ1-2|-|TRBV19
TGTGCCAGTAGTATAGTGTGGGGCTATGGCTACACCTTC
CASSIVWGYGYTF
>-|TRBJ1-4|-|TRBV15
TGTGCCACCAGCAGAGGAGGCGCAACAACTAATGAAAAACTGTTTTTT
CATSRGGATTNEKLFF
>TRBD1|TRBJ2-3|-|TRBV29-1
TGCAGCGTTGTATCAGGGGGTGGGGTTGCGCAGTATTTT
CSVVSGGGVAQYF
>-|TRBJ1-5|-|TRBV7-8
TGTGCCACCCAGGGGAGGGGTGGTCAGCCCCAGCATTTT
CATQGRGGQPQHF
>-|TRBJ1-6|-|TRBV6-4
TGTGCCAGCAGTGAAGAGGAGTATTCACCCCTCCACTTT
CASSEEEYSPLHF
>-|TRBJ1-5|-|TRBV30
TGTGCCTGGAGTGTAGGAGGGTCGGCTCAGCCCCAGCATTTT
CAWSVGGSAQPQHF
>TRBD2|TRBJ2-3|-|TRBV6-4
TGTGCCAGCAGTCAAAGGGCGGGGGGCACAGATACGCAGTATTTT
CASSQRAGGTDTQYF
>-|TRBJ1-1|-|TRBV28
TGTGCCAGCAGTTTAATCAAGACTGAAGCTTTCTTT
CASSLIKTEAFF
>TRBD1|TRBJ1-2|-|TRBV27
TGTGCCAGCAGTCCCCGGGACAGGGGGCTTATCTATGGCTACACCTTC
CASSPRDRGLIYGYTF
>-|TRBJ1-2|few|TRBV5-6
TGTGCCAGCACCCAGGGCTATGGCTACACCTTC
CASTQGYGYTF
>-|TRBJ2-1|-|TRBV3-1/TRBV3-2
TGTGCCAGCAGCCAAACCCCCCATAAGGTAGTAATTAATGAGCAGTTCTTC
CASSQTPHKVVINEQFF
>-|TRBJ1-3|-|TRBV9
TGTGCCAGCAGCTCTACTCTAGGGACTGGAAACACCATATATTTT
CASSSTLGTGNTIYF
>-|TRBJ1-5|-|TRBV30
TGTGCCTGGAGCGAGGACGGCGGAGTTCGGAGTCAGCCCCAGCATTTT
CAWSEDGGVRSQPQHF
>-|TRBJ2-7|few|TRBV21-1
TGTGCCAGCAGAATCGAGAGGACCTACGAGCAGTACTTC
CASRIERTYEQYF